Described below is a single TCR beta chain sequence and its context. Its antigen is currently unknown. The sample originates from a study of T cell responses to AZD1222 COVID-19 vaccine. The study, taken as a whole, reports: Unmutated variant regions are reportedly the target of nearly half of TCRs that are spike-specific.

The CDR3 is made up of 16 amino acids. With 3 bases removed from V and 2 bases from J, the gap between germline ends came to 16 bases. Germline CDR1 SNHLY, CDR2 FYNNEI. Generated by immunoSEQ multiplex PCR, the TCRdb table keeps only in-frame clones and is missing some. Of over 100,000 clones in the sample, 70% to 90% were seen once. Sequenced here: peripheral blood, sampled on day 0 of AZD1222 vaccination. This receptor was obtained from an adult in good health. The chain is built from TRBV2 and TRBJ1-2, with D possibly being TRBD1 (5 bases). CDR3: CASSERRWGGNYGYTF. The CDR3 region has the DNA TGTGCCAGCAGTGAGCGGCGGTGGGGCGGAAACTATGGCTACACCTTC.